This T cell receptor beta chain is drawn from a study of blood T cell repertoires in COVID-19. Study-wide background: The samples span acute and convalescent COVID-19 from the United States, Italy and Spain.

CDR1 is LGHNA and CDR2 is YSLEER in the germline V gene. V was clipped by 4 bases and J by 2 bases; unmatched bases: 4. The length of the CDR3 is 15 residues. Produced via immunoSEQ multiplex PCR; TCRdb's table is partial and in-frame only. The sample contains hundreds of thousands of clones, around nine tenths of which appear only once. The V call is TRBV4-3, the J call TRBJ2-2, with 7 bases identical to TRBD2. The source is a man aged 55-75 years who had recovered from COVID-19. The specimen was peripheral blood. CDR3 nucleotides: TGCGCCAGCAGCCGCGGACTAGGTAACACCGGGGAGCTGTTTTTT. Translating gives CASSRGLGNTGELFF.